This TCR beta chain was sequenced during a study of identical twins. Germline lookup yields CDR1 SGHRS and CDR2 YFSETQ. V lost 2 bases, J lost 8 bases, and 20 bases lay in between. The CDR3 loop spans 16 amino acids. The study's findings and limits: Twins showed weaker excess sharing in their beta out-of-frame sequences. Instead of following the same donors, the conclusions were based on cross-sectional statistical analysis. Whereas memory repertoires showed no such difference, abundant cord blood beta clonotypes carried fewer insertions.

TCRdb processed the 5' RACE reads anew with MiXCR; each CDR3 protein has one entry. The table shows more than 350,000 distinct CDR3 sequences, with about 9% occurring only once. Donors were all healthy Caucasians. This clonotype came up a few times. The antigen remains undetermined. The chain uses TRBV5-1 and TRBJ2-1; D possibly corresponds to TRBD2 (7 bases). Material for sequencing was naive T cells sorted from blood. The origin of this receptor is a woman in her 50s in good health. CDR3 nucleotides: TGCGCCAGCAGCTTTGCGGGGGCGCGATCAGGCGATGAGCAGTTCTTC. This translates into CASSFAGARSGDEQFF.